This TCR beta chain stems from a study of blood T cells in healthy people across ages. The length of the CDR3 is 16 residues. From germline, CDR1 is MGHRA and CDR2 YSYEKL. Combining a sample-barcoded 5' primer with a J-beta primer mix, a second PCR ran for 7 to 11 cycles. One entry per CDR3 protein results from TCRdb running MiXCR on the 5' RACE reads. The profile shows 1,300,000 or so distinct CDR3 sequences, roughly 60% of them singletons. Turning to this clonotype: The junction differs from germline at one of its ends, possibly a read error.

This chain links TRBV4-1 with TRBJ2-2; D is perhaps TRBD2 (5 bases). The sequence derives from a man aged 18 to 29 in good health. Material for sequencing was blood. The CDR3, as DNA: TGCGCCAGCAGCCCCGGTCCGCTTATTACGAACGGGAAGCTGTTTTTT. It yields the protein CASSPGPLITNGKLFF.